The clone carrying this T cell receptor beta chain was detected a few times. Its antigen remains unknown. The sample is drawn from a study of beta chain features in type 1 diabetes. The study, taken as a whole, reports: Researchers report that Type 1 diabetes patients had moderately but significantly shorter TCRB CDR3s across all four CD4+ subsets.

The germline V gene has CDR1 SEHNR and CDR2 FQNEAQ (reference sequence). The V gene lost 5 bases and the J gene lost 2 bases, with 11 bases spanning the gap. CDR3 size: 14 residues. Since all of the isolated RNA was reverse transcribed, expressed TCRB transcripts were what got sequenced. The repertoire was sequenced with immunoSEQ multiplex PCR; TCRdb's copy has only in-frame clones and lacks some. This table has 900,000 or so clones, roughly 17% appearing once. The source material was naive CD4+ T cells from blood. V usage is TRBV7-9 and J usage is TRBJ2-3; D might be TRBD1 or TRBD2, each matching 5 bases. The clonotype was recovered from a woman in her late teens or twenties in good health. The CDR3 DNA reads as TGTGCCAGCAGCCAGACCGGGACCACAGATACGCAGTATTTT. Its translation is CASSQTGTTDTQYF.